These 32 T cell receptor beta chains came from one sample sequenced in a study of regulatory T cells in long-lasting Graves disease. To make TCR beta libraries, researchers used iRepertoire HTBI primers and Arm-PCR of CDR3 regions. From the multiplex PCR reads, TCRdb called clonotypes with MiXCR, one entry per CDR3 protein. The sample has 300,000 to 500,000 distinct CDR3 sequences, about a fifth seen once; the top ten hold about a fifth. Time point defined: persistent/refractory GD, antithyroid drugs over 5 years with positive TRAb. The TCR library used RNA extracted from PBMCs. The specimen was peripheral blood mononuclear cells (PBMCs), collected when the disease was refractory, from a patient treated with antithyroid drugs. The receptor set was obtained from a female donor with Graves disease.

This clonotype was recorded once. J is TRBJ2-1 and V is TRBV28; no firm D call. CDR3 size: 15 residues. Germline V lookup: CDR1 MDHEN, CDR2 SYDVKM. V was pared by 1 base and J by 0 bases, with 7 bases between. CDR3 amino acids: CASSLLYSSYNEQFF. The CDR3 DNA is TGTGCCAGCAGTTTATTGTATAGCTCCTACAATGAGCAGTTCTTC.

The CDR3: CASSYGPPGRPTDTQYF. The DNA of the CDR3 is TGTGCCAGCAGCTATGGCCCCCCGGGGCGCCCCACAGATACGCAGTATTTT. The chain uses TRBV7-2 and TRBJ2-3; D tentatively fits TRBD1 or TRBD2 (5 bases each). V lost 4 bases and J lost 2, with 19 bases in between. Germline lookup yields CDR1 SGHTA and CDR2 FQGNSA. This CDR3 has 17 amino acids.

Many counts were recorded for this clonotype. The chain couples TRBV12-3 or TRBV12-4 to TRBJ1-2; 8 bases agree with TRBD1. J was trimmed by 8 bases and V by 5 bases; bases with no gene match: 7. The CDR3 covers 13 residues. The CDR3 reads CASSQRQGFGYTF. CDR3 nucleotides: TGTGCCAGCAGTCAGAGACAGGGGTTCGGCTACACCTTC.

CDR3 coding DNA: TGCAGCGTTGTACCCAGGGTGGGTACGGCGGAAATGAACACTGAAGCTTTCTTT. It is translated as CSVVPRVGTAEMNTEAFF. The rearrangement uses TRBV29-1 and TRBJ1-1, with D maybe TRBD1 (5 bases). Trimming removed 4 bases at V and 0 bases at J, with 24 bases between. The CDR3 loop spans 18 amino acids. Germline values: CDR1 SQVTM, CDR2 ANQGSEA.

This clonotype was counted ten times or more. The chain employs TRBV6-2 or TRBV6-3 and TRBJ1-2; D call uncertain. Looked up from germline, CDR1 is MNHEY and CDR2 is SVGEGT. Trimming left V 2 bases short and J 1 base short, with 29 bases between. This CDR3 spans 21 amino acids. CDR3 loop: CASSYLPYFGRKLRFNYGYTF. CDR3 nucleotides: TGTGCCAGCAGTTACCTTCCCTACTTCGGACGGAAACTGCGCTTTAACTATGGCTACACCTTC.

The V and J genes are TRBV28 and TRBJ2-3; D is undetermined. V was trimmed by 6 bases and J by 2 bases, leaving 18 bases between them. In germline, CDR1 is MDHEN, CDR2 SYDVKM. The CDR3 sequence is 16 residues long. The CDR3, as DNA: TGTGCCAGCAGCCCGCCCCTTGAACGAGCCACAGATACGCAGTATTTT. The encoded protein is CASSPPLERATDTQYF. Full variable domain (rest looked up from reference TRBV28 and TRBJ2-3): DVKVTQSSRYLVKRTGEKVFLECVQDMDHENMFWYRQDPGLGLRLIYFSYDVKMKEKGDIPEGYSVSREKKERFSLILESASTNQTSMYLCASSPPLERATDTQYFGPGTRLTVL.

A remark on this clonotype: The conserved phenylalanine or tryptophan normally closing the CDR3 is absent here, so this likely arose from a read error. Here the CDR3 DNA reads TGTGCCACCAGCAGGGGACAAACGAACACTGAAGCTTTCCTT. Amino acids: CATSRGQTNTEAFL. The chain uses TRBV15 and TRBJ1-1; D may be TRBD1 (6 bases). CDR1 is LNHNV and CDR2 is YYDKDF in the germline V gene (reference sequence). Trimming removed 3 bases at V and 1 base at J, with 9 bases between. The CDR3 is made up of 14 amino acids.

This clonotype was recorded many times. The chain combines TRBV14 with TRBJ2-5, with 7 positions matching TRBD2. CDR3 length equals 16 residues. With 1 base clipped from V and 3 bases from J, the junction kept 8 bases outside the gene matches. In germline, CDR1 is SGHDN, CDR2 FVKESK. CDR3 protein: CASSQARDGRKETQYF. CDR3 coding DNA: TGTGCCAGCAGCCAAGCCCGGGACGGGAGGAAAGAGACCCAGTACTTC.

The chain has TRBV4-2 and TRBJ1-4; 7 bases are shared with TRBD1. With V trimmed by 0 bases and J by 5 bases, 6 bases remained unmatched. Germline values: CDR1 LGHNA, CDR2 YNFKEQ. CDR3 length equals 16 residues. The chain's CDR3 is CASSQERGQKNEKLFF. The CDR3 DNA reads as TGTGCCAGCAGCCAAGAAAGGGGACAGAAAAATGAAAAACTGTTTTTT.

CDR3 sequence reads: CASSIDNGDYEQYF. DNA for the CDR3: TGTGCCAGTAGTATAGATAACGGAGACTACGAGCAGTACTTC. This chain links TRBV19 with TRBJ2-7; D gene unclear. The CDR3 has 14 residues. CDR1 is LNHDA and CDR2 is SQIVND in the germline V gene (reference sequence). The V and J ends lost 0 bases and 3 bases respectively, with 9 bases between them.

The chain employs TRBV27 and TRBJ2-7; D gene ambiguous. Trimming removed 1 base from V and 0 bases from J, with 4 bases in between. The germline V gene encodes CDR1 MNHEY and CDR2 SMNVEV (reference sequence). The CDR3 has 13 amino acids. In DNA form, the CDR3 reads TGTGCCAGCAGTTTATTCCACTCCTACGAGCAGTACTTC. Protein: CASSLFHSYEQYF.

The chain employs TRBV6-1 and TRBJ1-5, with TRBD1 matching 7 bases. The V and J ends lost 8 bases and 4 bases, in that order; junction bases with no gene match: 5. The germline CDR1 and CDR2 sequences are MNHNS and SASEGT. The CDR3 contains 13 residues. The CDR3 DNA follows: TGTGCCAGCCGGGGACAGCTAAATCAGCCCCAGCATTTT. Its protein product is CASRGQLNQPQHF.

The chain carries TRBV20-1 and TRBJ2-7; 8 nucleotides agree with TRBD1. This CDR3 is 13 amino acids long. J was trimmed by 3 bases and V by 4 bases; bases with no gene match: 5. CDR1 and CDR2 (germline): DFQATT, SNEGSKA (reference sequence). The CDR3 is CSATGQGGYEQYF. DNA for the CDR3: TGCAGTGCTACTGGACAGGGTGGCTACGAGCAGTACTTC.

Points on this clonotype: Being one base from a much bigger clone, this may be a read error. Here the CDR3 DNA reads TGTGCCAGCGCCGGCGAGGAGGGGGTCGGTCAGCCCCAGCATTTT. Encoded protein: CASAGEEGVGQPQHF. The rearrangement joins TRBV12-3 or TRBV12-4 to TRBJ1-5; D perhaps matches TRBD1 (6 bases). There are 15 residues in the CDR3. Trimming took 8 bases from V and 6 from J, leaving 20 bases between them.

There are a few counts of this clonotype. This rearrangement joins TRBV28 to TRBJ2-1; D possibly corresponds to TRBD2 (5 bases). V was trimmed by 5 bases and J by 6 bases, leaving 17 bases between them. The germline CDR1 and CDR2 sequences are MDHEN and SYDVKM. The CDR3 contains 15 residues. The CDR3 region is CASSPPGIRSNEQFF. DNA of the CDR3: TGTGCCAGCAGTCCTCCCGGGATCAGAAGCAATGAGCAGTTCTTC.

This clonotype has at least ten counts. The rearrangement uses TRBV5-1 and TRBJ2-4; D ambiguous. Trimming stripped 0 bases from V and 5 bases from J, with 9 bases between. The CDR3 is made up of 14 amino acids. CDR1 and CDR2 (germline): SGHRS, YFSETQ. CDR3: CASSLDRPENIQYF. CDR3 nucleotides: TGCGCCAGCAGCTTGGATAGGCCCGAAAACATTCAGTACTTC.

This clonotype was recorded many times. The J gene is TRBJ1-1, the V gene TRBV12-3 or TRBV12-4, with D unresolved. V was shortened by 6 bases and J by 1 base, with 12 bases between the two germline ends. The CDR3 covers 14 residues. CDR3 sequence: CASSLLTANTEAFF. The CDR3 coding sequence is TGTGCCAGCAGCCTCCTGACTGCGAACACTGAAGCTTTCTTT.

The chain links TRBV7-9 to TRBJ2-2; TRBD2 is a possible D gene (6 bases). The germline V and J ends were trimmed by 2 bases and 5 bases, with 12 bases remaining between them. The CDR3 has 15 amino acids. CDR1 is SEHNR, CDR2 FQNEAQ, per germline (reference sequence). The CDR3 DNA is TGTGCCAGCAGCTTATACGGGAGTATGACCGGGGAGCTGTTTTTT. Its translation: CASSLYGSMTGELFF.

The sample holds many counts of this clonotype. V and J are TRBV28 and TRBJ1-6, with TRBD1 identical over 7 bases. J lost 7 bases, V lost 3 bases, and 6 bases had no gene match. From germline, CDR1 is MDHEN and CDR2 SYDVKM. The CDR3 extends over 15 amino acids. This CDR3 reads CASSFSQGENSPLHF. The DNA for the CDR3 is TGTGCCAGCAGTTTTAGCCAGGGGGAAAATTCACCCCTCCACTTT.

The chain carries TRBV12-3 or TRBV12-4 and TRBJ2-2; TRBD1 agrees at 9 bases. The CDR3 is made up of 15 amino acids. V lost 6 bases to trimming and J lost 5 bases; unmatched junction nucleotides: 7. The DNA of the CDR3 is TGTGCCAGCAGGCAGGGGACAGGGACAACCGGGGAGCTGTTTTTT. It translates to CASRQGTGTTGELFF.

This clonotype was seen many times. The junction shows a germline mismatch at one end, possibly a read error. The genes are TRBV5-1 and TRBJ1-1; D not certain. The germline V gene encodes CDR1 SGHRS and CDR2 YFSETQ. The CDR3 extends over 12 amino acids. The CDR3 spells CASSLLGSEAFF. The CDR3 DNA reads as TGTGCCAGCAGTTTACTCGGGTCTGAAGCTTTCTTT.

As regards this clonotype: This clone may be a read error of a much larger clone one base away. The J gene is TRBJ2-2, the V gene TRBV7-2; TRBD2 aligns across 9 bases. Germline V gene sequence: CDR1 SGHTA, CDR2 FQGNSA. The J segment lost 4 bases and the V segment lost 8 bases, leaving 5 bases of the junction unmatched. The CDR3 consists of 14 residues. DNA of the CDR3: TGTGCCAGCTGCCTAGCGGGGATCACCGGGGAGCTGTTTTTT. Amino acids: CASCLAGITGELFF.

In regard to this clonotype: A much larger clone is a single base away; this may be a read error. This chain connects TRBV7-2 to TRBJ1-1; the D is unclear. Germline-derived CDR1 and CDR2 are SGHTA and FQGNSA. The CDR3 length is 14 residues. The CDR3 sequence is CANSLVARNTEAFF. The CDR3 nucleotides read TGTGCCAACAGCTTAGTGGCCAGAAACACTGAAGCTTTCTTT.

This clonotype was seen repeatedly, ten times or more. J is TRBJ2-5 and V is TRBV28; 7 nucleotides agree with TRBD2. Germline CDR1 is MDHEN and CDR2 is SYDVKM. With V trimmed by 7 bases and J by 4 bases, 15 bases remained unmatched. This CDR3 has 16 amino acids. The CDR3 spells CASTGTTGKYRETQYF. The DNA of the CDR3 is TGTGCCAGCACGGGGACTACCGGAAAGTATAGAGAGACCCAGTACTTC.

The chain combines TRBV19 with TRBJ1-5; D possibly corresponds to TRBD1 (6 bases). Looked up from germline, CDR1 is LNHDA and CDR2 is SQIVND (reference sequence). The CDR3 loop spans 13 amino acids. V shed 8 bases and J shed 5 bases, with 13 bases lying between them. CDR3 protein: CASLGGADQPQHF. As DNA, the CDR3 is TGTGCCAGTCTAGGGGGGGCCGATCAGCCCCAGCATTTT.

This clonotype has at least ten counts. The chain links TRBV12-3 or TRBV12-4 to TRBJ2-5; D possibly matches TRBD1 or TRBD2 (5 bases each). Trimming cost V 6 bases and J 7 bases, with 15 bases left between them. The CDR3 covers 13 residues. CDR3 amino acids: CASSPLGVGTQYF. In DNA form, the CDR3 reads TGTGCCAGCAGCCCCTTGGGGGTGGGGACCCAGTACTTC.

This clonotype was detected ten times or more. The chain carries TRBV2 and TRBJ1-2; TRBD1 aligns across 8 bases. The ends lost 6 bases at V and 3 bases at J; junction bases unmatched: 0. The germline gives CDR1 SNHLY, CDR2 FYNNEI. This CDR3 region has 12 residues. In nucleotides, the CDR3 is TGTGCCAGCAGGGGACAGGACTATGGCTACACCTTC. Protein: CASRGQDYGYTF.

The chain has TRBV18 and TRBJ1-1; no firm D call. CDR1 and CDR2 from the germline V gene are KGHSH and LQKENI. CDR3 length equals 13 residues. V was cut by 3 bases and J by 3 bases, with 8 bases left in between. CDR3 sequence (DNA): TGTGCCAGCTCACCTTCGCCCCACACTGAAGCTTTCTTT. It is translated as CASSPSPHTEAFF.

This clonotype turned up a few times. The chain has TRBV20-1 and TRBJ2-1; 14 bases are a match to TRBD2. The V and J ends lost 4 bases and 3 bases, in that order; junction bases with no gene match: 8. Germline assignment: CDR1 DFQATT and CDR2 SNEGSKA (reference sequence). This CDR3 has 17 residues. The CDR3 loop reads CSATGLAGGKNYNEQFF. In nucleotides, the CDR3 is TGCAGTGCTACCGGACTAGCGGGAGGTAAGAACTACAATGAGCAGTTCTTC.

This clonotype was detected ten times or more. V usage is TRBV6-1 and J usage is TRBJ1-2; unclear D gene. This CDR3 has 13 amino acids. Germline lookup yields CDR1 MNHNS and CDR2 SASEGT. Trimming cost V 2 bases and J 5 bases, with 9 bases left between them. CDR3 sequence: CASSEMSLYGYTF. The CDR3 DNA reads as TGTGCCAGCAGTGAAATGTCGCTTTATGGCTACACCTTC.

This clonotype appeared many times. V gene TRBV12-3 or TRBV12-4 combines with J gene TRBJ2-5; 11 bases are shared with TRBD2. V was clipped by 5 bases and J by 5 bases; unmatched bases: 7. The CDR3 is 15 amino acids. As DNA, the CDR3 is TGTGCCAGCAGTAAGATAGCGGGAGGGCAGGAGACCCAGTACTTC. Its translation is CASSKIAGGQETQYF.

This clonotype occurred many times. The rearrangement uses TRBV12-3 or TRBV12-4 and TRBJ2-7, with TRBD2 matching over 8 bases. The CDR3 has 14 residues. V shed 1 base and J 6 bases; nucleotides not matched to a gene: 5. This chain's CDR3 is CASSLGLAPLEQYF. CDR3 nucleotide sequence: TGTGCCAGCAGTTTAGGACTAGCGCCACTCGAGCAGTACTTC.